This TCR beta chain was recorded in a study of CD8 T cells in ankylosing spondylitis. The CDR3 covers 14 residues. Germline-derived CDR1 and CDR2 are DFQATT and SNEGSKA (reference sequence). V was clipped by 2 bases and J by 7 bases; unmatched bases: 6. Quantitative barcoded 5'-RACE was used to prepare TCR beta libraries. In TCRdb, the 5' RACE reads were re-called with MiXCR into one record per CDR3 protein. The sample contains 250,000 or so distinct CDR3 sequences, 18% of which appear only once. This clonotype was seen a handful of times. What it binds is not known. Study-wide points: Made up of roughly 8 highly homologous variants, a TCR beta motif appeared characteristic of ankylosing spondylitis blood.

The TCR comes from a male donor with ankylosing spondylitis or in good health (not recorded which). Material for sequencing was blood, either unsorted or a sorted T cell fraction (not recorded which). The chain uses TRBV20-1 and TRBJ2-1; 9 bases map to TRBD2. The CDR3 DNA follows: TGCAGTGCTAGAATGGGACTAGCTGGGAATGAGCAGTTCTTC. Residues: CSARMGLAGNEQFF.